This T cell receptor (beta chain) stems from a study of blood T cell repertoires in COVID-19. Turning to the study itself: The cDNA or gDNA used as material had been derived from T cells, B-cell-depleted T cells, or PBMCs.

Cohorts were determined from participant-reported clinical history. Produced via immunoSEQ multiplex PCR; TCRdb's table is partial and in-frame only. The sample has approximately 200,000 clones, roughly 80% seen once. This CDR3 is 12 amino acids long. Germline values: CDR1 SQVTM, CDR2 ANQGSEA. The V end was cut by 6 bases, the J end by 2 bases, with 11 bases between. The receptor's source is a woman between 40 and 55 years old with acute COVID-19. The genes are TRBV29-1 and TRBJ2-7; possibly TRBD1 for D (5 bases). The sample taken for sequencing was PBMCs or T cells enriched from blood (not recorded which). In DNA, the CDR3 is TGCAGCGTAGCAGGGCCGACCTACGAGCAGTACTTC. Protein product: CSVAGPTYEQYF.